Listed here are 5 T cell receptor beta chains from one sample, sequenced in a study of T-cell memory formation after mild COVID-19. TCRdb re-called the 5' RACE reads through MiXCR, storing one row per CDR3 protein. The sample lists approximately 240,000 distinct CDR3 sequences, about a sixth occurring once. Specimen: PBMCs or a T cell subset sorted from them (not recorded which). All receptors come from a man in his late teens or twenties who had mild COVID-19 (a few samples of this study predate the infection). Cell type and time point are not known.

V is TRBV7-2 and J is TRBJ2-4, with TRBD2 identical over 12 bases. J lost 1 base, V lost 4 bases, and 8 bases had no gene match. The CDR3 spans 18 residues. CDR1 is SGHTA, CDR2 FQGNSA, per germline. The DNA of the CDR3 is TGTGCCAGCAGCTACGGACTAGCGGGAACACAGGCCAAAAACATTCAGTACTTC. This gives the protein CASSYGLAGTQAKNIQYF.

This clonotype was seen a few times. This chain links TRBV6-5 with TRBJ1-4; D perhaps matches TRBD1 (6 bases). Germline lookup yields CDR1 MNHEY and CDR2 SVGAGI. The CDR3 loop spans 16 amino acids. The V end lost 6 bases, the J end lost 3 bases, and 17 bases lay between the germline ends. The CDR3 DNA reads as TGTGCCAGCAGCCAGGGGCCGGGCGGGGCTAATGAAAAACTGTTTTTT. This codes for CASSQGPGGANEKLFF.

V gene TRBV11-3 combines with J gene TRBJ2-6; 7 bases match TRBD2. The V and J ends lost 5 bases and 0 bases, in that order; junction bases with no gene match: 4. The CDR3 consists of 16 residues. The germline CDR1 and CDR2 sequences are SGHNT and YENEEA. This CDR3 is CASSPGGGSGANVLTF. The CDR3 region has the DNA TGTGCCAGCAGCCCGGGGGGAGGCTCTGGGGCCAACGTCCTGACTTTC.

This clonotype appeared many times. V gene TRBV10-3 combines with J gene TRBJ1-2; D ambiguous. This CDR3 has 13 residues. Trimming cost V 4 bases and J 4 bases, with 10 bases left between them. Germline lookup yields CDR1 ENHRY and CDR2 SYGVKD. CDR3 sequence: CAISVGGSYGYTF. The CDR3 region has the DNA TGTGCCATCAGTGTGGGTGGTAGCTATGGCTACACCTTC.

This chain links TRBV6-2 or TRBV6-3 with TRBJ1-1; no clear D gene. CDR3 length equals 14 residues. V lost 6 bases and J lost 5, with 16 bases in between. From germline, CDR1 is MNHEY and CDR2 SVGEGT. In nucleotides, the CDR3 is TGTGCCAGCAGAGACGGATCCCTGGGTACTGAAGCTTTCTTT. This gives the protein CASRDGSLGTEAFF.